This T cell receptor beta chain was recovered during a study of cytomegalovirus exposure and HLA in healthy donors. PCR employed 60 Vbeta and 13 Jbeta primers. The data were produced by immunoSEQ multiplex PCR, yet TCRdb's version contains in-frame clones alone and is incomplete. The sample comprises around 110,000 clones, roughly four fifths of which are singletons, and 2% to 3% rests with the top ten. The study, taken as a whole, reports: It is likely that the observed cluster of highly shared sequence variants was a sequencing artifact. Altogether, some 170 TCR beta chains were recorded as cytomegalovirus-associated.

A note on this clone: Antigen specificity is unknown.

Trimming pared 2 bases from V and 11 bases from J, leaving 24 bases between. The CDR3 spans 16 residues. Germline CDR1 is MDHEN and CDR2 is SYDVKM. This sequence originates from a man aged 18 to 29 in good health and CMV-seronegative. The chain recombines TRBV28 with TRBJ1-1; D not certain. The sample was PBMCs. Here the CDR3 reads CASSLISPRPPRLAFF. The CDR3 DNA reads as TGTGCCAGCAGTTTAATAAGCCCACGGCCCCCCAGGTTGGCTTTCTTT.